The 6 T cell receptor beta chains in this list originate from one sample, sequenced in a study of T cells in Graves' hyperthyroidism and ophthalmopathy. Amplification of TCR beta CDR3 regions used RNA as the template. TCR CDR3 regions were first amplified by RT-PCR with HTBI primers. TCRdb analysed the multiplex PCR reads with MiXCR anew, one entry per CDR3 protein. The table has some 400,000 distinct CDR3 sequences, 14% seen once; the top ten hold approximately 11%. Sequenced sample: blood. Receptors were obtained from a woman aged 55-70 years with Graves' hyperthyroidism.

This clonotype has at least ten counts. The J gene is TRBJ1-1, the V gene TRBV30; no reliable D call. Trimming took 2 bases from V and 3 from J, leaving 16 bases between them. Germline V CDR1 and CDR2: GTSNPN, SVGIG (reference sequence). The CDR3 extends over 15 amino acids. CDR3 nucleotide sequence: TGTGCCTGGAGTCTAGGAGTGAGAAGGGACACTGAAGCTTTCTTT. Translation: CAWSLGVRRDTEAFF.

This clonotype showed up just once. The V gene is TRBV5-6, the J gene TRBJ1-4; D gene ambiguous. This CDR3 has 16 amino acids. CDR1 and CDR2 from the germline V gene are SGHDT and YYEEEE. Trimming left V 1 base short and J 7 bases short, with 17 bases between. The CDR3 here is CASSLLSGSLGEKLFF. In nucleotides, the CDR3 is TGTGCCAGCAGCTTGTTATCCGGGTCCCTCGGTGAAAAACTGTTTTTT. Looking up the rest from reference TRBV5-6 and TRBJ1-4 gives the full variable domain: DAGVTQSPTHLIKTRGQQVTLRCSPKSGHDTVSWYQQALGQGPQFIFQYYEEEERQRGNFPDRFSGHQFPNYSSELNVNALLLGDSALYLCASSLLSGSLGEKLFFGSGTQLSVL.

The V call is TRBV4-1, the J call TRBJ2-5; 9 bases line up with TRBD1. The CDR3 is made up of 15 amino acids. With V trimmed by 4 bases and J by 2 bases, 5 bases remained unmatched. Per germline, CDR1 MGHRA and CDR2 YSYEKL. CDR3 bases: TGCGCCAGCAGCCGAAGACAGGGGGTACAAGAGACCCAGTACTTC. It specifies CASSRRQGVQETQYF.

This clonotype was observed many times. The CDR3 DNA follows: TGTGCCATCAGTGAGCCCAAGGTCCCGGGACGATATGGCTACACCTTC. The encoded protein is CAISEPKVPGRYGYTF. The V and J genes are TRBV10-3 and TRBJ1-2; D is possibly TRBD1 (5 bases). The CDR3 has 16 amino acids. Germline CDR1 and CDR2: ENHRY and SYGVKD. The V end was cut by 2 bases, the J end by 5 bases, with 18 bases between.

The chain is built from TRBV6-1 and TRBJ2-1; 10 nucleotides agree with TRBD2. The J call may be faulty, since TRBJ2-7 better matches the DNA end. This CDR3 has 14 residues. Germline loops: CDR1 MNHNS, CDR2 SASEGT. For the CDR3, the DNA is TGTGCCAGCAGCCGGACTAGCGGCTACAATGAGCAGTACTTC. Protein product: CASSRTSGYNEQYF.

This chain joins TRBV5-4 and TRBJ2-1, with D uncertain. Trimming pared 2 bases from V and 9 bases from J, leaving 9 bases between. There are 12 residues in the CDR3. In germline, CDR1 is SGHNT, CDR2 YYREEE (reference sequence). CDR3 in amino acids: CASSLLHGEQFF. The CDR3 region has the DNA TGTGCCAGCAGCTTACTTCATGGTGAGCAGTTCTTC. Looking up the rest from reference TRBV5-4 and TRBJ2-1 gives the full variable domain: ETGVTQSPTHLIKTRGQQVTLRCSSQSGHNTVSWYQQALGQGPQFIFQYYREEENGRGNFPPRFSGLQFPNYSSELNVNALELDDSALYLCASSLLHGEQFFGPGTRLTVL.